This T cell receptor (beta chain) comes out of a study of blood T cell repertoires in COVID-19. Looking at the study overall: Researchers got acute and convalescent COVID-19 samples from the United States, Italy and Spain.

The table came from immunoSEQ multiplex PCR; TCRdb's copy has only in-frame clones and leaves some out. The sample yields about 210,000 clones, roughly four fifths seen once. This receptor was obtained from a woman between 65 and 79 years old with COVID-19, enrolled during active disease. Sequenced: peripheral blood.

The CDR3 DNA sequence: TGTGCCAGCAGCGTAGTGGGGACAGGGGGCGCGACTAATGAAAAACTGTTTTTT. It codes for CASSVVGTGGATNEKLFF. The chain employs TRBV21-1 and TRBJ1-4; TRBD1, the table's D call, lacks a check against the DNA. TRBV21-1 is described as a pseudogene. The CDR3 has 18 residues.